These 8 T cell receptor beta chains originate from one sample sequenced in a study of T cell responses to AZD1222 COVID-19 vaccine (dated by TCRdb to the early 2020s). The library was made by the immunoSEQ multiplex PCR assay. TCRdb took over this immuneACCESS table, retaining in-frame rearrangements with V and J assigned. Such tables are incomplete; in checked studies, under half of the missing clones stem from an unresolved V gene, and the remainder is unexplained. The sample table holds approximately 100,000 clones, of which 91% were seen once. In total, the top ten clones hold less than 8% of the sample. The time point label, read with the paper, signifies: baseline before first vaccination. The material sequenced was peripheral blood, taken on day 0 of AZD1222 vaccination. Source of these receptors: an adult in good health.

This clone was seen a handful of times. The rearrangement joins TRBV7-9 to TRBJ2-2; no clear D. Germline V lookup: CDR1 SEHNR, CDR2 FQNEAQ (reference sequence). This CDR3 contains 12 residues. The germline V and J ends were trimmed by 3 bases and 2 bases, with 1 base remaining between them. This CDR3 reads CASSFNTGELFF. As DNA, the CDR3 is TGTGCCAGCAGCTTCAACACCGGGGAGCTGTTTTTT.

The chain has TRBV4-2 and TRBJ1-2; TRBD1 matches 9 bases. The V and J ends lost 4 bases and 3 bases, in that order; junction bases with no gene match: 9. This CDR3 contains 16 residues. Germline CDR1 reads LGHNA; CDR2 reads YNFKEQ. CDR3 DNA sequence: TGTGCCAGCAGCCTCCGTGACAGGGGGGATGACTATGGCTACACCTTC. This gives the protein CASSLRDRGDDYGYTF.

V is TRBV4-2 and J is TRBJ1-2; the D is unclear. The V gene's germline CDR1 is LGHNA and CDR2 YNFKEQ. V shed 1 base and J shed 6 bases, with 6 bases lying between them. The CDR3 contains 12 residues. CDR3 protein: CASSQVKDGYTF. CDR3 bases: TGTGCCAGCAGCCAAGTAAAGGATGGCTACACCTTC.

V gene TRBV27 combines with J gene TRBJ1-2; D ambiguous. The germline CDR1 and CDR2 sequences are MNHEY and SMNVEV (reference sequence). The CDR3 extends over 14 amino acids. Trimming shortened V by 3 bases and J by 4 bases, and 12 bases separated the two germline ends. CDR3 protein: CASSFDGSLYGYTF. CDR3 in DNA: TGTGCCAGCAGTTTTGACGGGAGCCTCTATGGCTACACCTTC.

J is TRBJ2-7 and V is TRBV4-1, with D possibly matching TRBD1 (6 bases). The CDR3 runs 16 residues. Per germline, CDR1 MGHRA and CDR2 YSYEKL. V shed 2 bases and J shed 2 bases, with 16 bases lying between them. This CDR3 reads CASSQRNTGIAYEQYF. DNA for the CDR3: TGCGCCAGCAGCCAACGAAACACAGGGATTGCCTACGAGCAGTACTTC.

The chain has TRBV19 and TRBJ1-5; 9 nucleotides agree with TRBD1. In germline, CDR1 is LNHDA, CDR2 SQIVND (reference sequence). The V gene end was trimmed by 3 bases and the J gene end by 0 bases; junction bases not matched to a gene: 3. The CDR3 is 16 residues long. The CDR3 nucleotides read TGTGCCAGTAGTATTTTACAGGGGGCTAGCAATCAGCCCCAGCATTTT. This translates into CASSILQGASNQPQHF.

The J gene is TRBJ2-4, the V gene TRBV7-2; no clear D gene. The CDR3 consists of 12 residues. Trimming removed 0 bases from V and 8 bases from J, with 5 bases in between. Germline V lookup: CDR1 SGHTA, CDR2 FQGNSA. CDR3 sequence reads: CASSLALDIQYF. CDR3 DNA: TGTGCCAGCAGCTTAGCTTTGGACATTCAGTACTTC.

The chain has TRBV27 and TRBJ2-1; TRBD2 matches at 11 bases. Germline trimming cut 3 bases from V and 8 bases from J; bases unmatched to any gene: 6. The CDR3 contains 15 residues. CDR1 and CDR2 from the germline V gene are MNHEY and SMNVEV (reference sequence). The CDR3 reads CASSFSGRASDEQFF. Written as DNA, the CDR3 is TGTGCCAGCAGTTTTAGCGGGAGGGCCTCAGATGAGCAGTTCTTC.